This T cell receptor beta chain was captured by sequencing in a study of T cell responses to AZD1222 COVID-19 vaccine (dated by TCRdb to 2020 to 2023). With respect to the entire study: TCR sequencing covered 230 to 250 trial participants: approximately 200 given two doses of AZD1222 and some 25 given two doses of MenACWY control vaccine. Enrollment into the trials was organized by age into subgroups of 18-55, 56-69 and 70-plus years, and those subgroups contained 148, 28 and 57 TCR-sequenced participants, respectively.

CDR3 length: 19 amino acids, cysteine to phenylalanine. Left in the record is the CDR3 DNA by itself, 57 bases read in frame from the first base. The germline V gene gives CDR1 as MDHEN and CDR2 as SYDVKM. V trim: 7 bases; J trim: 2 bases; unmatched bases: 19. The CDR3 regions of human TCRbeta chains were analyzed by immunosequencing. The authors processed their data as follows. TCRs in the repertoires were matched against a reference library of SARS-CoV-2-specific TCRs that had been generated with the MIRA antigen-specificity platform. Breadth meant the fraction of unique TCRs that were SARS-CoV-2-associated, whereas depth meant the fraction of total T cells that were SARS-CoV-2-associated. Each spike-specific TCR was assigned to its reactive spike region and to a CD4 or CD8 class using the MIRA data. Log10-transformed breadth and depth values were compared by one-way ANOVA with Sidak's multiple comparisons tests. TCRdb took this table from immuneACCESS and kept in-frame rearrangements with V and J called. Such tables lack part of the clones; where checked against another copy, unresolved V genes explain under half of the gap, and the rest is unexplained. The D gene and trimming were derived from the DNA, and the V and J assignments and clone size from that table. For this sample the table gives over 130,000 clones, of which 92% were detected only once. The ten biggest clones cover approximately 3.8% of the sample.

This specimen's time point label, interpreted: about 28 days (+/-7) after the second vaccine dose. AZD1222 recipients with second doses at about 4 weeks or about 12 weeks were pooled, because spike-specific TCR depth and breadth did not differ between schedules. Vaccinee samples were obtained from the UK trials COV001 and COV002, which included a single-blind randomized controlled phase 2/3 trial of AZD1222 (ChAdOx1 nCoV-19) in healthy adults. Trial participant PBMC samples were collected at day 0 and day 28 after the second dose for TCRbeta chain sequencing. In regard to this clone: Which antigen it targets is not known. No base quality information exists; no much larger clone differs at one position.

The research as a whole found: After two AZD1222 doses, both the breadth and the depth of spike-specific TCRs were significantly higher than at day 0 and than in MenACWY recipients. Most participants were white British and females outnumbered males, and the authors suggested that clonal diversity may have been underestimated. The 56-69-year group was small, and its depth increase did not reach significance, likely because of low power. Conclusions about previously exposed vaccinees are limited, since just a handful of AZD1222 recipients were seropositive for SARS-CoV-2 at baseline. Epitopes outside the regions mutated in the B.1.351 and B.1.1.7 variants were reportedly recognized by nearly half of the unique spike-specific TCRs. Vaccine-associated CD4 TCRs spanned the whole spike protein, with dominant responses in regions 160-218 and 743-854. Because no samples from the day 14 peak response were available, repertoires could be characterized only after the peak T cell response.

The sequence is built from TRBV28 and TRBJ2-3, with 9 bases aligning to TRBD2. The sequence was collected from an adult who received the AZD1222 COVID-19 vaccine. The sample consisted of peripheral blood, taken 28 days after the second AZD1222 dose. DNA sequence: TGTGCCAGCACCACCCCGTTCTGGCGGGGGGGGGCCCACACAGATACGCAGTATTTT. Translated, it gives CASTTPFWRGGAHTDTQYF.